The 27 T cell receptor beta chains given below trace back to one sample, sequenced in a study of blood T cell repertoires in COVID-19 (dated by TCRdb to the early 2020s). Library generation was performed with the immunoSEQ multiplex PCR assay. Here the immuneACCESS table is served through TCRdb, limited to in-frame sequences with V and J called. Missing clones are a known gap in these copies; in checked studies unresolved V genes cover under half, and the rest lacks a known reason. The sample profile shows 68,000 or so clones; around 86% of them were found once. The top ten clonotypes cover roughly 8.8% of the sample. Sequenced sample: peripheral blood. These receptors were obtained from a man aged 25-45 years with acute or convalescent COVID-19.

This chain links TRBV29-1 with TRBJ2-2, with D perhaps matching TRBD2 (6 bases). Deletions cut 6 bases from V and 6 bases from J, with 11 bases between. The germline CDR1 and CDR2 sequences are SQVTM and ANQGSEA. This CDR3 is 12 amino acids long. The CDR3 loop is CSVGWGAGELFF. CDR3 sequence (DNA): TGCAGCGTCGGATGGGGGGCCGGGGAGCTGTTTTTT.

This clone was detected only once. V and J are TRBV20-1 and TRBJ2-7, with TRBD1 as a possible D gene (6 bases). Germline loops: CDR1 DFQATT, CDR2 SNEGSKA (reference sequence). V was clipped by 3 bases and J by 3 bases, with 12 bases between them. The CDR3 length is 13 residues. The CDR3 here is CSASQGSGYEQYF. CDR3 DNA: TGCAGTGCTAGTCAGGGGTCAGGCTACGAGCAGTACTTC.

J is TRBJ2-3 and V is TRBV11-2; D is perhaps TRBD1 (6 bases). Germline V CDR1 and CDR2: SGHAT, FQNNGV. This CDR3 contains 14 residues. V was cut by 1 base and J by 3 bases, with 8 bases left in between. The CDR3 DNA is TGTGCCAGCAGCTTAGGCAGGGGTACAGATACGCAGTATTTT. Translation gives CASSLGRGTDTQYF.

The genes are TRBV10-3 and TRBJ2-3; 10 bases are a match to TRBD2. This CDR3 has 16 residues. The junction had 10 bases not matched to a gene; V was cut back by 4 bases and J by 6 bases. Germline V lookup: CDR1 ENHRY, CDR2 SYGVKD. The CDR3 DNA follows: TGTGCCATCAGTGGAGGACTAGCGGTGAGAAATGATACGCAGTATTTT. This codes for CAISGGLAVRNDTQYF.

The chain carries TRBV28 and TRBJ2-7, with D tentatively TRBD2 (6 bases). Trimming left V 4 bases short and J 4 bases short, with 17 bases between. The CDR3 loop spans 15 amino acids. Germline V gene lookup returns CDR1 MDHEN and CDR2 SYDVKM. The CDR3 region is CASSSPGTSNYEQYF. The CDR3 nucleotides read TGTGCCAGCAGTTCGCCCGGGACTTCCAATTACGAGCAGTACTTC.

This clone was found once. This rearrangement joins TRBV21-1 to TRBJ2-1; TRBD2, as called in the table, went unchecked against the DNA. TRBV21-1 is shown as a pseudogene. The CDR3 is made up of 11 amino acids. The CDR3 DNA reads as TGTGCCAGCAAGTTAGAGCATGAGCAGTTCTTC. Its translation is CASKLEHEQFF.

The chain is built from TRBV28 and TRBJ1-2, with D maybe TRBD1 (5 bases). V lost 3 bases to trimming and J lost 6 bases, with 11 bases between them. This CDR3 has 13 amino acids. The V gene's germline CDR1 is MDHEN and CDR2 SYDVKM. The CDR3 reads CASSFGQGNGYTF. As DNA, the CDR3 is TGTGCCAGCAGTTTCGGGCAGGGAAATGGCTACACCTTC.

The chain employs TRBV11-1 and TRBJ1-2; 8 bases fit TRBD1. The CDR3 extends over 13 amino acids. The germline CDR1 and CDR2 sequences are SGHAT and FQDESV (reference sequence). V shed 5 bases and J 2 bases; nucleotides not matched to a gene: 1. Here the CDR3 reads CASSRTGNYGYTF. CDR3 nucleotides: TGTGCCAGCAGCCGGACAGGGAACTATGGCTACACCTTC.

Note on this clone: The germline gene is not matched at one end of the junction; a read error may be the cause. The chain joins TRBV6-6 to TRBJ2-7; TRBD2 matches at 8 bases. This CDR3 comprises 15 residues. The germline gives CDR1 MNHNY, CDR2 SVGAGI (reference sequence). The CDR3 is CASRYFSGSSYEQYF. CDR3 nucleotides: TGTGCCAGCAGATACTTCAGCGGGAGCTCCTACGAGCAGTACTTC.

The chain couples TRBV27 to TRBJ1-1; no definite D call. Trimming cost V 3 bases and J 5 bases, with 13 bases left between them. CDR1 MNHEY and CDR2 SMNVEV come from the germline V gene (reference sequence). This CDR3 has 14 amino acids. CDR3 sequence: CASSFAGGGTEAFF. The CDR3 nucleotides read TGTGCCAGCAGTTTCGCCGGCGGAGGTACTGAAGCTTTCTTT.

This chain connects TRBV28 to TRBJ1-2; TRBD1 matches 7 bases. The CDR3 is 15 amino acids. The germline gives CDR1 MDHEN, CDR2 SYDVKM. V lost 5 bases, J lost 4 bases, and 10 bases stayed unmatched. DNA for the CDR3: TGTGCCAGCAGTATTTCCTACAGGGGCCCCTATGGCTACACCTTC. Translation gives CASSISYRGPYGYTF.

The chain joins TRBV29-1 to TRBJ2-5; 10 positions match TRBD2. Germline V lookup: CDR1 SQVTM, CDR2 ANQGSEA. The CDR3 totals 13 residues. V shed 6 bases, J shed 1 base, and the junction held 2 bases outside the gene matches. Here the CDR3 DNA reads TGCAGCGTGAGGACTAGCGGCCAAGAGACCCAGTACTTC. Translated: CSVRTSGQETQYF.

The chain combines TRBV5-8 with TRBJ2-1, with 9 bases identical to TRBD2. The CDR3 has 16 amino acids. V trimming: 3 bases; J trimming: 4 bases; junction bases outside the gene matches: 8. The germline gives CDR1 SGHTS, CDR2 YDEGEE. The DNA for the CDR3 is TGTGCCAGCAGCTCGGCTACGACTAGCGGATACAATGAGCAGTTCTTC. As protein: CASSSATTSGYNEQFF.

This sequence joins TRBV30 and TRBJ2-7; 7 nucleotides agree with TRBD2. Trimming removed 5 bases from V and 3 bases from J; junction bases left unmatched: 10. The CDR3 consists of 14 residues. Germline V gene lookup returns CDR1 GTSNPN and CDR2 SVGIG (reference sequence). CDR3 sequence: CAWGPLANNYEQYF. CDR3 in DNA: TGTGCCTGGGGGCCACTAGCGAACAACTACGAGCAGTACTTC. The variable domain in full, completed from reference TRBV30 and TRBJ2-7, reads SQTIHQWPATLVQPVGSPLSLECTVEGTSNPNLYWYRQAAGRGLQLLFYSVGIGQISSEVPQNLSASRPQDRQFILSSKKLLLSDSGFYLCAWGPLANNYEQYFGPGTRLTVT.

This clone was seen only once. The chain combines TRBV6-5 with TRBJ2-1, with 7 bases lining up with TRBD1. The CDR3 consists of 15 residues. Germline values: CDR1 MNHEY, CDR2 SVGAGI. V trimming: 6 bases; J trimming: 6 bases; junction bases outside the gene matches: 11. CDR3 bases: TGTGCCAGCAGACGACAGGGCAGGTTGACCAATGAGCAGTTCTTC. It encodes CASRRQGRLTNEQFF.

V is TRBV12-3 or TRBV12-4 and J is TRBJ1-1, with D unresolved. V gave up 6 bases and J gave up 7 bases, with 9 bases separating them. The CDR3 runs to 11 residues. This CDR3 is CASSSTGEAFF. CDR3 coding DNA: TGTGCCAGCAGCAGTACGGGTGAAGCTTTCTTT.

The chain carries TRBV2 and TRBJ2-2; 9 nucleotides agree with TRBD2. The germline CDR1 and CDR2 sequences are SNHLY and FYNNEI. There are 18 residues in the CDR3. The V and J ends lost 3 bases and 9 bases, in that order; junction bases with no gene match: 17. The CDR3 nucleotides read TGTGCCAGCAGTGACCTGACTAGCGGAGGAGCCCCCGGTTGGGAGCTGTTTTTT. Residues: CASSDLTSGGAPGWELFF.

This rearrangement joins TRBV2 to TRBJ1-4; TRBD1 matches at 8 bases. This CDR3 has 14 residues. Per germline, CDR1 SNHLY and CDR2 FYNNEI. After removal of 6 bases from V and 6 bases from J, the junction contained 6 bases not matched to a gene. Here the CDR3 DNA reads TGTGCCAGCAGGTTAACAGGGGGACATGAAAAACTGTTTTTT. Encoded protein: CASRLTGGHEKLFF.

The rearrangement links TRBV15 to TRBJ2-1; TRBD2 aligns across 10 bases. Germline V lookup: CDR1 LNHNV, CDR2 YYDKDF (reference sequence). Trimming at V came to 9 bases and at J to 8 bases, leaving 13 bases not matched to a gene. The CDR3 runs 15 residues. The CDR3 DNA sequence: TGTGCCACGACCCTAGCGGGAGCTCGCTTCCATGAGCAGTTCTTC. Protein: CATTLAGARFHEQFF.

The chain couples TRBV28 to TRBJ1-4; 10 positions match TRBD1. CDR1 MDHEN and CDR2 SYDVKM come from the germline V gene. CDR3 size: 13 residues. V was pared by 3 bases and J by 8 bases, with 0 bases of the junction left unmatched. This CDR3 reads CASSLDRGEKLFF. Written as DNA, the CDR3 is TGTGCCAGCAGTTTGGACAGGGGGGAAAAACTGTTTTTT.

The CDR3 DNA reads as TGCGCCAGCAGCCAAGGCGGGACTAGCGGTTACAATGAGCAGTTCTTC. Its translation is CASSQGGTSGYNEQFF. The V gene is TRBV4-1, the J gene TRBJ2-1; 11 bases are a match to TRBD2. The CDR3 has 16 amino acids. V trimming: 1 base; J trimming: 4 bases; junction bases outside the gene matches: 3. CDR1 is MGHRA, CDR2 YSYEKL, per germline.

The chain uses TRBV5-1 and TRBJ2-3; TRBD1 is a possible D gene (6 bases). The CDR3 extends over 16 amino acids. CDR1 is SGHRS, CDR2 YFSETQ, per germline. The V end lost 4 bases, the J end lost 0 bases, and 15 bases lay between the germline ends. Here the CDR3 reads CASSQYGTPSTDTQYF. The CDR3 DNA follows: TGCGCCAGCAGCCAGTACGGGACACCTAGCACAGATACGCAGTATTTT.

The rearrangement links TRBV13 to TRBJ1-2; TRBD1 might be the D (6 bases). V shed 5 bases and J shed 8 bases, with 12 bases lying between them. The CDR3 contains 12 residues. Germline V lookup: CDR1 PRHDT, CDR2 FYEKMQ (reference sequence). In nucleotides, the CDR3 is TGTGCCAGCAGCCTTCGACAGGCGGGCTACACCTTC. This gives the protein CASSLRQAGYTF.

The CDR3 region is CASSSGQVGLYEQYF. CDR3 nucleotides: TGTGCCAGCAGCTCGGGACAGGTAGGCCTCTACGAGCAGTACTTC. The chain joins TRBV27 to TRBJ2-7, with 8 bases lining up with TRBD1. Germline loops: CDR1 MNHEY, CDR2 SMNVEV (reference sequence). The CDR3 is made up of 15 amino acids. The V gene end was trimmed by 6 bases and the J gene end by 3 bases; junction bases not matched to a gene: 10.

This clone was counted only a few times. The gene calls are TRBV5-6 and TRBJ2-7, with 11 bases fitting TRBD1. The CDR3 covers 15 residues. V was clipped by 1 base and J by 5 bases; unmatched bases: 5. Per the germline V gene, CDR1 is SGHDT and CDR2 is YYEEEE. This CDR3 reads CASSLLGQGADEQYF. CDR3 nucleotides: TGTGCCAGCAGCTTGTTAGGACAGGGGGCCGACGAGCAGTACTTC.

The count of this clone is one. The chain has TRBV5-6 and TRBJ2-5, with a possible D match to TRBD1 (5 bases). The CDR3 totals 13 residues. The V end lost 2 bases, the J end lost 4 bases, and 9 bases lay between the germline ends. Germline V gene lookup returns CDR1 SGHDT and CDR2 YYEEEE. The CDR3 here is CASSLRQTETQYF. The CDR3 DNA follows: TGTGCCAGCAGCTTACGACAGACAGAGACCCAGTACTTC.

The chain carries TRBV30 and TRBJ2-7; possible D gene TRBD2, 6 bases. The CDR3 runs 14 residues. Germline CDR1 GTSNPN, CDR2 SVGIG (reference sequence). Trimming took off 0 bases at V and 4 bases at J, with 13 bases between the two ends. This CDR3 is CAWSVNAGKYEQYF. DNA of the CDR3: TGTGCCTGGAGTGTAAATGCGGGGAAATACGAGCAGTACTTC.